A selection of T cell receptor beta chains follows, all from one sample in a study of blood T cell repertoires in COVID-19. Libraries were prepared by immunoSEQ multiplex PCR; TCRdb keeps only in-frame clonotypes and omits some of them. The sample carries fewer than 350,000 clones, around four fifths recorded once. Sequencing was carried out using peripheral blood. These receptors came from a woman aged 50 to 60 with active or convalescent COVID-19. CDR3s include the opening cysteine and the closing phenylalanine or tryptophan. A D gene is named only where the DNA matches it firmly. Clone sizes are given selectively: once, few, many, or a class where the clone is expanded.

j_call clone_size d_call v_call cdr3_aa cdr3_nt
TRBJ1-1 - TRBD1 TRBV28 CASIGQGLQNTEAFF TGTGCCAGCATCGGACAGGGACTGCAAAACACTGAAGCTTTCTTT
TRBJ1-1 - - TRBV7-2 CASSLEMETDEAFF TGTGCCAGCAGCTTAGAGATGGAGACAGATGAAGCTTTCTTT
TRBJ2-2 - - TRBV15 CATSRDRGDTGELFF TGTGCCACCAGCAGAGACAGGGGGGACACCGGGGAGCTGTTTTTT
TRBJ2-3 - TRBD2 TRBV27 CASSSTLGLAGVRGTDTQYF TGTGCCAGCAGTTCTACCCTGGGACTAGCGGGAGTGAGGGGCACAGATACGCAGTATTTT
TRBJ1-1 - - TRBV6-5 CASSIINEAFF TGTGCCAGCAGTATTATAAATGAAGCTTTCTTT
TRBJ2-2 - - TRBV7-8 CASSISGPNTGELFF TGTGCCAGCAGCATAAGCGGGCCGAACACCGGGGAGCTGTTTTTT
TRBJ1-1 - TRBD1 TRBV28 CASRKGAGWAFF TGTGCCAGTCGGAAGGGGGCGGGTTGGGCTTTCTTT
TRBJ1-6 once - TRBV5-3 CARSLAGDQGSPLHF TGTGCCAGAAGCTTGGCCGGAGACCAGGGGTCACCCCTCCACTTT
TRBJ2-3 - - TRBV7-2 CASSPGLFTDTQYF TGTGCCAGCAGCCCCGGACTATTCACAGATACGCAGTATTTT
TRBJ2-7 - TRBD2 TRBV27 CASRSLAGGGEQYF TGTGCCAGCAGATCACTAGCGGGAGGTGGTGAGCAGTACTTC
TRBJ1-1 - - TRBV2 CASSATGLAEAFF TGTGCCAGCAGTGCTACAGGGTTGGCTGAAGCTTTCTTT
TRBJ1-1 - - TRBV27 CAVGQMNTEAFF TGTGCCGTAGGACAGATGAACACTGAAGCTTTCTTT
TRBJ2-4 - - TRBV28 CASSLDITAKNIQYF TGTGCCAGCAGTTTAGACATTACAGCCAAAAACATTCAGTACTTC
TRBJ1-2 - TRBD1 TRBV9 CASSPSGTGYGYTF TGTGCCAGCAGCCCATCTGGGACAGGGTATGGCTACACCTTC
TRBJ2-1 - - TRBV2 CASSELIIYNEQFF TGTGCCAGCAGCGAGCTAATAATCTACAATGAGCAGTTCTTC
TRBJ1-1 - TRBD1 TRBV5-1 CASSGLGGGGTEAFF TGCGCCAGCAGCGGTCTAGGGGGCGGTGGCACTGAAGCTTTCTTT
TRBJ2-5 - - TRBV28 CASNYEQETQYF TGTGCCAGCAACTACGAACAAGAGACCCAGTACTTC
TRBJ2-1 once TRBD2 TRBV7-6 CASSSREGPYNEQFF TGTGCCAGCAGCTCCCGGGAGGGGCCCTACAATGAGCAGTTCTTC
TRBJ1-1 - - TRBV3-1/TRBV3-2 CASSQYTNTEAFF TGTGCCAGCAGCCAATACACCAACACTGAAGCTTTCTTT
TRBJ2-2 - TRBD2 TRBV5-8 CASSGRLAGVFGELFF TGTGCCAGCAGCGGCAGACTAGCGGGAGTGTTCGGGGAGCTGTTTTTT
TRBJ1-3 few - TRBV6-6 CASSTQGSLSGNTIYF TGTGCCAGCAGTACTCAGGGGTCCCTCTCTGGAAACACCATATATTTT
TRBJ1-2 - - TRBV27 CASSIGGAGLYGYTF TGTGCCAGCAGTATCGGGGGGGCAGGTCTCTATGGCTACACCTTC
TRBJ2-6 - TRBD1 TRBV4-1 CASSQEGTGISGANVLTF TGCGCCAGCAGCCAAGAGGGGACAGGGATTTCTGGGGCCAACGTCCTGACTTTC
TRBJ1-4 - - TRBV9 CASSVDGGDNEKLFF TGTGCCAGCAGCGTAGATGGGGGGGATAATGAAAAACTGTTTTTT
TRBJ2-1 - TRBD2 TRBV6-4 CASSAETSGRVRFF TGTGCCAGCAGTGCCGAGACTAGCGGGAGAGTTCGGTTCTTC
TRBJ1-5 - - TRBV28 CASSFNVGVNQPQHF TGTGCCAGCAGTTTCAACGTAGGGGTCAATCAGCCCCAGCATTTT
TRBJ2-1 - - TRBV29-1 CSVDRREPNEQFF TGCAGCGTTGATAGGAGAGAGCCCAATGAGCAGTTCTTC
TRBJ1-1 - - TRBV11-2 CASASSIGGTEAFF TGTGCCAGCGCCTCTTCGATCGGAGGGACTGAAGCTTTCTTT
TRBJ1-2 once TRBD1 TRBV19 CASSMGQGFGYTF TGTGCCAGTAGTATGGGACAGGGATTCGGCTACACCTTC
TRBJ1-2 few TRBD1 TRBV24-1 CATSDSPDRGLYGYTF TGTGCCACCAGTGACTCCCCGGACAGGGGGTTATATGGCTACACCTTC
TRBJ1-2 - - TRBV4-2 CASSPLWDFGYTF TGTGCCAGCAGCCCGCTCTGGGACTTTGGCTACACCTTC
TRBJ1-5 - - TRBV30 CAWSSGFGNQPQHF TGTGCCTGGAGTTCAGGGTTCGGCAATCAGCCCCAGCATTTT
TRBJ1-1 - - TRBV19 CASSIPWGQPMNTEAFF TGTGCCAGTAGTATACCCTGGGGCCAGCCCATGAACACTGAAGCTTTCTTT
TRBJ1-5 - - TRBV5-8 CASRPLDVWGRGNQPQHF TGTGCCAGCAGGCCTCTCGACGTCTGGGGGCGCGGAAATCAGCCCCAGCATTTT